The 29 T cell receptor beta chains reported below all come from one sample, sequenced in a study of T cell clonality in common variable immunodeficiency. Clones were read by immunoSEQ multiplex PCR, and TCRdb kept only the in-frame ones, dropping some. The sample presents some 38,000 clones, none singletons. The sequenced sample consisted of peripheral blood mononuclear cells. These receptor sequences come from a person aged 18 to 75 in good health.

At least ten counts were recorded for this clone. The missing CDR3 end, 3 residues past where the read stops, is filled in from the germline J gene. The J gene is TRBJ1-1, the V gene TRBV30, with D uncertain. The CDR3 spans 11 residues. CDR1 and CDR2 from the germline V gene are GTSNPN and SVGIG (reference sequence). CDR3 DNA, as far as it was read: TGTGCCTGGAGTGTACGAAGGGAA. It is translated as CAWSVRRE. The full CDR3 protein is CAWSVRREAFF.

Ten or more counts support this clone. Coverage ceases 3 residues before the CDR3 finishes, and the germline J gene fills in the end. V usage is TRBV7-2 and J usage is TRBJ1-5; TRBD1 aligns across 7 bases. Germline-derived CDR1 and CDR2 are SGHTA and FQGNSA. V trimming: 5 bases; J trimming: 6 bases; junction bases outside the gene matches: 7. The CDR3 covers 14 residues. CDR3 sequence reads: CASSLGQVVQPQHF. The sequenced CDR3 bases are TGTGCCAGCAGCCTCGGACAGGTAGTTCAGCCC.

This clone has a handful of counts. The sequenced fragment ends 3 residues before the CDR3 boundary, so the rest is inferred from the germline J gene. This chain joins TRBV5-1 and TRBJ2-1, with 7 bases lining up with TRBD2. Germline CDR1 and CDR2: SGHRS and YFSETQ. This CDR3 is built from 15 residues. With 0 bases clipped from V and 6 bases from J, the junction kept 6 bases outside the gene matches. The covered CDR3 bases are TGCGCCAGCAGCTTGGAGCTAGCGGCTGTCAATGAG. It is translated as CASSLELAAVNE. The full CDR3 reads CASSLELAAVNEQFF.

In this sample, this clone turned up many times. Read sequence stops 3 residues before the CDR3 end, and the germline J gene provides the missing end. V usage is TRBV7-9 and J usage is TRBJ2-2; D is unclear. Germline V gene data show CDR1 as SEHNR and CDR2 as FQNEAQ (reference sequence). V was pared by 4 bases and J by 5 bases, with 8 bases between. This CDR3 is 13 amino acids long. The DNA read from the CDR3 is TGTGCCAGCAGCTCCGACAAGACCGGGGAG. Its translation: CASSSDKTGE. The CDR3 in full is CASSSDKTGELFF.

This clone was detected ten times or more. The sequence runs out 3 residues before the end of the CDR3; the remainder is reconstructed from the germline J gene. This chain uses TRBV4-2 with TRBJ2-7; maybe TRBD2 (7 bases). V dropped 2 bases and J dropped 0 bases, with 8 bases sitting between them. This CDR3 has 14 amino acids. The germline CDR1 and CDR2 sequences are LGHNA and YNFKEQ. The CDR3 DNA, read in part, is TGTGCCAGCAGCCAACGGGGGGCCTCCTACGAG. It encodes CASSQRGASYE. From start to end, the CDR3 is CASSQRGASYEQYF.

In this sample, this clone turned up many times. The read ends 3 residues early relative to the CDR3; the germline J gene fills the gap. J is TRBJ1-2 and V is TRBV19; weak D call: TRBD1 (6 bases). The CDR3 contains 13 residues. The germline V and J ends were trimmed by 4 bases and 3 bases, with 9 bases remaining between them. Germline-derived CDR1 and CDR2 are LNHDA and SQIVND (reference sequence). CDR3 residues: CASSKGVDYGYTF. Incomplete CDR3 DNA: TGTGCCAGTAGTAAGGGGGTAGACTATGGC.

This clone was recorded at least ten times. The CDR3 DNA, read in part, is TGTGCCAGCAGTTTTGGCAGGGGTTACGATACG. Its translation is CASSFGRGYDT. The entire CDR3 sequence reads CASSFGRGYDTQYF. The chain joins TRBV12-3 or TRBV12-4 to TRBJ2-3; maybe TRBD1 (6 bases). The DNA ends 3 residues before the CDR3 does, and the rest of the CDR3 is filled in from the germline J gene. CDR3 length equals 14 residues. Trimming took off 3 bases at V and 6 bases at J, with 13 bases between the two ends.

This clone has at least ten counts. The CDR3 goes on 3 residues after the read ends, and that part is filled in from the germline J gene. The J gene is TRBJ2-7, the V gene TRBV12-3 or TRBV12-4, with 10 bases aligning to TRBD1. The V segment lost 8 bases and the J segment 6 bases; nucleotides outside the gene matches: 7. This CDR3 is built from 13 residues. The chain's CDR3 is CASSMGQGSEQYF. CDR3 DNA (partial): TGTGCCAGCTCAATGGGACAGGGGAGCGAG.

In this sample, this clone turned up many times. Read coverage stops 3 residues before the CDR3 terminus; the germline J gene supplies the remainder. The gene calls are TRBV7-9 and TRBJ2-1, with 7 nucleotides matching TRBD1. The length of the CDR3 is 15 residues. J was trimmed by 8 bases and V by 5 bases; bases with no gene match: 12. CDR1 is SEHNR and CDR2 is FQNEAQ in the germline V gene (reference sequence). CDR3 DNA (partial): TGTGCCAGCAGCCATCAGACAGGGATGTTCGATGAG. Encoded protein: CASSHQTGMFDE. From start to end, the CDR3 is CASSHQTGMFDEQFF.

This clone was detected ten times or more. Read coverage stops 3 residues before the CDR3 terminus; the germline J gene supplies the remainder. The rearrangement links TRBV5-1 to TRBJ1-4, with TRBD1 matching 9 bases. Germline V lookup: CDR1 SGHRS, CDR2 YFSETQ. The CDR3 sequence is 16 residues long. The V gene end was trimmed by 4 bases and the J gene end by 2 bases; junction bases not matched to a gene: 6. CDR3 loop: CASSSGQGSTNEKLFF. CDR3 DNA, as far as it was read: TGCGCCAGCAGCAGTGGACAGGGGAGCACTAATGAAAAA. Full variable domain (remainder filled in from reference TRBV5-1 and TRBJ1-4): KAGVTQTPRYLIKTRGQQVTLSCSPISGHRSVSWYQQTPGQGLQFLFEYFSETQRNKGNFPGRFSGRQFSNSRSEMNVSTLELGDSALYLCASSSGQGSTNEKLFFGSGTQLSVL.

In the case of this clone: The missing CDR3 end, 3 residues past where the read stops, is filled in from the germline J gene. This chain links TRBV19 with TRBJ2-4; 7 bases are a match to TRBD1. CDR1 is LNHDA, CDR2 SQIVND, per germline (reference sequence). The CDR3 has 15 amino acids. CDR3 loop: CASSIKGATGFGQYF. The CDR3 DNA, read in part, is TGTGCCAGTAGTATAAAGGGGGCTACAGGGTTTGGT.

There are many counts of this clone. With the read ending 3 residues before the CDR3 end, the germline J gene is used to fill in that end. The rearrangement links TRBV11-2 to TRBJ2-6; D remains unclear. Germline V lookup: CDR1 SGHAT, CDR2 FQNNGV. Trimming stripped 1 base from V and 0 bases from J, with 4 bases between. This CDR3 region has 15 residues. CDR3 in amino acids: CASSLGGSGANVLTF. Incomplete CDR3 DNA: TGTGCCAGCAGCTTAGGAGGCTCTGGGGCCAACGTC.

This clone was seen many times. Read data end 3 residues before the CDR3 end; the end is taken from the germline J gene. This chain uses TRBV20-1 with TRBJ2-7; possibly TRBD2 for D (6 bases). This CDR3 has 14 amino acids. Germline loops: CDR1 DFQATT, CDR2 SNEGSKA (reference sequence). The V and J ends lost 5 bases and 0 bases respectively, with 14 bases between them. The DNA read from the CDR3 is TGCAGTGCTCAGTCTAGCGCTAACTCCTACGAG. Translation gives CSAQSSANSYE. The entire CDR3 protein is CSAQSSANSYEQYF.

This clone has at least ten counts. The CDR3 end lies 3 residues beyond the end of the read and is filled in from the germline J gene. This chain joins TRBV19 and TRBJ2-2; possibly TRBD2 for D (6 bases). In germline, CDR1 is LNHDA, CDR2 SQIVND (reference sequence). The V end lost 5 bases, the J end lost 6 bases, and 10 bases lay between the germline ends. The CDR3 runs 13 residues. The CDR3 loop is CASSGGLAGELFF. The sequenced part of the CDR3 DNA is TGTGCCAGTAGTGGAGGGCTCGCCGGGGAG.

There are many counts of this clone. The read finishes 3 residues shy of the CDR3 end, and the germline J gene is used to complete it. The chain combines TRBV6-2 or TRBV6-3 with TRBJ2-1; D is undetermined. CDR3 length equals 13 residues. V gave up 0 bases and J gave up 9 bases, with 9 bases separating them. Germline V gene lookup returns CDR1 MNHEY and CDR2 SVGEGT. The CDR3 sequence is CASSYSDSGEQFF. The part of the CDR3 DNA that was read is TGTGCCAGCAGTTACTCGGATTCGGGTGAG.

This clone was found many times. The read stops 3 residues short of the end of the CDR3; the missing end is completed from the germline J gene. V and J are TRBV9 and TRBJ1-2; D is unresolved. V was trimmed by 3 bases and J by 4 bases, leaving 4 bases between them. The CDR3 runs 11 residues. The germline gives CDR1 SGDLS, CDR2 YYNGEE. The CDR3 loop is CASSAIYGYTF. The part of the CDR3 DNA that was read is TGTGCCAGCAGCGCCATCTATGGC. Drawing the rest from reference TRBV9 and TRBJ1-2, the complete variable domain is DSGVTQTPKHLITATGQRVTLRCSPRSGDLSVYWYQQSLDQGLQFLIQYYNGEERAKGNILERFSAQQFPDLHSELNLSSLELGDSALYFCASSAIYGYTFGSGTRLTVV.

The table lists this clone with many counts. The read stops 3 residues short of the end of the CDR3; the missing end is completed from the germline J gene. This chain uses TRBV7-9 with TRBJ2-3; D remains ambiguous. Germline CDR1 is SEHNR and CDR2 is FQNEAQ (reference sequence). The length of the CDR3 is 13 residues. Between the trimmed V and J ends, which lost 4 bases and 2 bases, there was a span of 7 bases. CDR3 bases read: TGTGCCAGCAGCTCCTATACCACAGATACG. Translating it yields CASSSYTTDT. The CDR3 in its entirety is CASSSYTTDTQYF. The full variable domain, with the rest looked up from reference TRBV7-9 and TRBJ2-3, is DTGVSQNPRHKITKRGQNVTFRCDPISEHNRLYWYRQTLGQGPEFLTYFQNEAQLEKSRLLSDRFSAERPKGSFSTLEIQRTEQGDSAMYLCASSSYTTDTQYFGPGTRLTVL.

Many counts were recorded for this clone. The read falls 3 residues short of the CDR3 end, and the missing part is taken from the germline J gene. This sequence joins TRBV4-1 and TRBJ1-2; no clear D gene. Trimming pared 1 base from V and 3 bases from J, leaving 9 bases between. The CDR3 loop spans 14 amino acids. Per the germline V gene, CDR1 is MGHRA and CDR2 is YSYEKL. The CDR3 DNA, read in part, is TGCGCCAGCAGCCAAGTTCCAACTGACTATGGC. Amino acid sequence: CASSQVPTDYG. The full CDR3 protein is CASSQVPTDYGYTF.

The table lists this clone with many counts. The read falls 3 residues short of the CDR3 end, and the missing part is taken from the germline J gene. The chain is built from TRBV18 and TRBJ2-7; 7 bases match TRBD1. This CDR3 has 14 residues. V shed 6 bases, J shed 3 bases, and the junction held 8 bases outside the gene matches. Germline CDR1 reads KGHSH; CDR2 reads LQKENI. The sequenced CDR3 bases are TGTGCCAGCTCGGATCGGGACAGAAGCTACGAG. Residues: CASSDRDRSYE. The complete CDR3 protein is CASSDRDRSYEQYF.

This clone was detected ten times or more. The DNA ends 3 residues before the CDR3 does, and the rest of the CDR3 is filled in from the germline J gene. The chain recombines TRBV10-1 with TRBJ1-6, with 7 bases lining up with TRBD1. From germline, CDR1 is WNHNN and CDR2 SYGVQD (reference sequence). V was pared by 3 bases and J by 10 bases, with 3 bases of the junction left unmatched. CDR3 length: 13 amino acids. The part of the CDR3 DNA that was read is TGCGCCAGCAGTGAAGGGACAGCCTCACCC. It is translated as CASSEGTASP. The full CDR3 is CASSEGTASPLHF.

The sample holds many counts of this clone. The read finishes 3 residues shy of the CDR3 end, and the germline J gene is used to complete it. This chain links TRBV5-4 with TRBJ1-4; TRBD1 matches at 7 bases. The length of the CDR3 is 15 residues. V shed 4 bases, J shed 3 bases, and the junction held 6 bases outside the gene matches. Germline lookup yields CDR1 SGHNT and CDR2 YYREEE (reference sequence). The CDR3 spells CASSVSGTANEKLFF. The sequenced part of the CDR3 DNA is TGTGCCAGCAGCGTATCCGGGACAGCTAATGAAAAA.

This clone was seen many times. This CDR3 is CAWRLAGGGPDTQYF. CDR3 bases read: TGTGCCTGGAGACTAGCGGGGGGAGGTCCAGATACG. V usage is TRBV30 and J usage is TRBJ2-3, with 12 bases aligning to TRBD2. The read stops 3 residues short of the end of the CDR3; the missing end is completed from the germline J gene. This CDR3 is built from 15 residues. Germline CDR1 GTSNPN, CDR2 SVGIG (reference sequence). V gave up 3 bases and J gave up 4 bases; unmatched junction bases: 5.

This clone came up many times. The sequenced fragment ends 3 residues before the CDR3 boundary, so the rest is inferred from the germline J gene. V gene TRBV5-4 combines with J gene TRBJ1-1, with TRBD1 identical over 7 bases. Trimming took 4 bases from V and 1 from J; bases not matched to a gene: 7. The germline V gene has CDR1 SGHNT and CDR2 YYREEE (reference sequence). The CDR3 runs 15 residues. The DNA read from the CDR3 is TGTGCCAGCAGCCATCAGGGGGTTGGGAACACTGAA. As protein: CASSHQGVGNTE. The whole CDR3 sequence reads CASSHQGVGNTEAFF.

This clone appeared a few times. The read ends 3 residues early relative to the CDR3; the germline J gene fills the gap. The same CDR3 can be traced to other DNA sequences in this sample. The chain has TRBV19 and TRBJ1-1; D might be TRBD1 (5 bases). V lost 4 bases and J lost 6, with 15 bases in between. Germline V gene lookup returns CDR1 LNHDA and CDR2 SQIVND (reference sequence). CDR3 length: 14 amino acids. The DNA read from the CDR3 is TGTGCCAGTAGTAGTATCGCGGGGCAGGCTGAA. Its translation is CASSSIAGQAE. The CDR3 in full is CASSSIAGQAEAFF.

This clone has a count of ten or more. The DNA ends 3 residues before the CDR3 does, and the rest of the CDR3 is filled in from the germline J gene. The genes are TRBV27 and TRBJ1-5; 8 positions agree with TRBD1. This CDR3 is 12 amino acids long. The V gene's germline CDR1 is MNHEY and CDR2 SMNVEV (reference sequence). The ends lost 8 bases at V and 7 bases at J; junction bases unmatched: 4. This chain's CDR3 is CASGQGRQPQHF. The sequenced part of the CDR3 DNA is TGTGCCAGCGGACAGGGCAGGCAGCCC.

This clone showed up many times. The sequence runs out 3 residues before the end of the CDR3; the remainder is reconstructed from the germline J gene. The V gene is TRBV19, the J gene TRBJ2-1; TRBD1 matches 9 bases. V was pared by 4 bases and J by 4 bases, with 11 bases of the junction left unmatched. Germline CDR1 reads LNHDA; CDR2 reads SQIVND (reference sequence). The CDR3 has 17 amino acids. The CDR3 is CASSTTGGRVRYNEQFF. Partial CDR3 DNA: TGTGCCAGTAGTACTACAGGGGGCAGGGTAAGGTACAATGAG. Complete variable domain (other parts from reference TRBV19 and TRBJ2-1): DGGITQSPKYLFRKEGQNVTLSCEQNLNHDAMYWYRQDPGQGLRLIYYSQIVNDFQKGDIAEGYSVSREKKESFPLTVTSAQKNPTAFYLCASSTTGGRVRYNEQFFGPGTRLTVL.

This clone has a count of ten or more. The CDR3 end lies 3 residues beyond the end of the read and is filled in from the germline J gene. The gene calls are TRBV20-1 and TRBJ2-4, with D perhaps assigned TRBD1 or TRBD2 (8 bases each). The CDR3 totals 16 residues. V was cut by 3 bases and J by 2 bases, with 17 bases left in between. Germline CDR1 DFQATT, CDR2 SNEGSKA (reference sequence). The CDR3 bases that were read are TGCAGTGCTAGCGGGAGGGCCAGGGGGCCCAAAAACATT. Translation gives CSASGRARGPKNI. From start to end, the CDR3 is CSASGRARGPKNIQYF.

This clone was detected ten times or more. The CDR3 is cut off 3 residues early in the read; its end comes from the germline J gene. The rearrangement links TRBV20-1 to TRBJ1-6; no definite D call. The V gene lost 2 bases and the J gene lost 7 bases, with 15 bases spanning the gap. The CDR3 loop spans 15 amino acids. Per the germline V gene, CDR1 is DFQATT and CDR2 is SNEGSKA (reference sequence). CDR3 DNA (partial): TGCAGTGCTAGACAAACCTCGCTAGAAAATTCACCC. Translation gives CSARQTSLENSP. The full CDR3 is CSARQTSLENSPLHF.

This clone was observed at least ten times. The CDR3 extends 3 residues past the end of the read, so its final part is completed from the germline J gene. This sequence joins TRBV20-1 and TRBJ1-5; no clear D gene. This CDR3 has 14 residues. Germline V lookup: CDR1 DFQATT, CDR2 SNEGSKA (reference sequence). V was cut by 6 bases and J by 3 bases, with 15 bases left in between. CDR3: CSARTGPINQPQHF. The covered CDR3 bases are TGCAGTGCCCGGACTGGACCAATCAATCAGCCC.